A single T cell receptor (beta chain) is shown here with its context. The target antigen is unknown. The use of a sample-barcoded 5' primer and a J-beta primer mix characterized a second PCR of 7 to 11 cycles. MiXCR, run by TCRdb on the 5' RACE reads, gives a single entry per CDR3 protein. Here the sample spans more than 600,000 distinct CDR3 sequences, just under 25% being singletons. This sample stems from a study of blood T cells in healthy people across ages. Study-wide results and caveats: Naive T cell percentage showed a strong correlation with TCR beta diversity. Using unsorted PBMCs precluded a conclusive naive versus antigen-experienced comparison.

V lost 4 bases and J 5 bases, leaving 18 bases between the germline ends. The CDR3 sequence is 15 residues long. Germline loops: CDR1 SGDLS, CDR2 YYNGEE. This sample also appeared in a second study, on T cells of mothers and their children. As that report states: Biologically related mothers and children overlapped slightly more than unrelated pairs, a non-significant difference.

The sample comprised blood. This sequence was found in a boy between 10 and 17 years old in good health. The chain joins TRBV9 to TRBJ1-1, with D maybe TRBD1 (6 bases). The CDR3 region is CASSPGGRRGTEAFF. In DNA form, the CDR3 reads TGTGCCAGCAGCCCGGGGGGCAGGAGAGGAACTGAAGCTTTCTTT.